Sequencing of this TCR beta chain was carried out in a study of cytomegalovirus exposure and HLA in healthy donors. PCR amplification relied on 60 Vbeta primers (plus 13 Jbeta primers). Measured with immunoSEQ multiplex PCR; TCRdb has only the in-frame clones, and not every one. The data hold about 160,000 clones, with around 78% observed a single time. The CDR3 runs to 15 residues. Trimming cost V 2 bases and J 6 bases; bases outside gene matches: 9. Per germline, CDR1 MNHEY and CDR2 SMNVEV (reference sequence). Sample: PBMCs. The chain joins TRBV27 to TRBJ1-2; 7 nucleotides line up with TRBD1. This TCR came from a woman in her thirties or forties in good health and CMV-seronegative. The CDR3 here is CASSLTRTGLNGYTF. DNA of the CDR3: TGTGCCAGCAGTTTAACCCGGACAGGATTAAATGGCTACACCTTC.